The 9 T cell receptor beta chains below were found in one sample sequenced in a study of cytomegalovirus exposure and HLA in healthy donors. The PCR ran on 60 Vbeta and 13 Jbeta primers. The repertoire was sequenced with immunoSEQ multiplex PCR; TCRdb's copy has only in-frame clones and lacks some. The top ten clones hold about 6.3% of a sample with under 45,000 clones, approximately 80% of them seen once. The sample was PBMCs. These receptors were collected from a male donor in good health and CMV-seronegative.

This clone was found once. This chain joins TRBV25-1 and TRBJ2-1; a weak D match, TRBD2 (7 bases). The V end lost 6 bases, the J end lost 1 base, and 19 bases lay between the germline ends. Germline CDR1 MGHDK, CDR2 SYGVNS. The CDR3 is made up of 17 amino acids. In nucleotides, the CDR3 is TGTGCCAGCAGCGCTACTGACGGGGGGCTTTCCTACAATGAGCAGTTCTTC. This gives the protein CASSATDGGLSYNEQFF.

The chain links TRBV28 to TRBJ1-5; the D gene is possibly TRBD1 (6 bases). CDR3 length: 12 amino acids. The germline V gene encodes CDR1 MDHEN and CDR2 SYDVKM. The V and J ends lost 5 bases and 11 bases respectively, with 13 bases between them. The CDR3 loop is CASSKETGSQHF. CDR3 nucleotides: TGTGCCAGCAGTAAAGAAACAGGGTCCCAGCATTTT.

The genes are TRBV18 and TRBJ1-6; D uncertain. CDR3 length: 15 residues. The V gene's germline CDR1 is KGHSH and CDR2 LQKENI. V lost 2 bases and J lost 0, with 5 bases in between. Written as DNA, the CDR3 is TGTGCCAGCTCACCAGCGAGCTCCTATAATTCACCCCTCCACTTT. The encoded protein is CASSPASSYNSPLHF.

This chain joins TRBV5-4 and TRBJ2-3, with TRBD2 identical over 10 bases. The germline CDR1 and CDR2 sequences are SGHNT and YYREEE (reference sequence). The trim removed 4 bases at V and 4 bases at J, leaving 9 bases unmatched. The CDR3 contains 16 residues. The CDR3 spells CASSPAGTSVPDTQYF. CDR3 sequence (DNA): TGTGCCAGCAGCCCGGCCGGGACTAGCGTTCCAGATACGCAGTATTTT. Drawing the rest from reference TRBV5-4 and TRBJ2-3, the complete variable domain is ETGVTQSPTHLIKTRGQQVTLRCSSQSGHNTVSWYQQALGQGPQFIFQYYREEENGRGNFPPRFSGLQFPNYSSELNVNALELDDSALYLCASSPAGTSVPDTQYFGPGTRLTVL.

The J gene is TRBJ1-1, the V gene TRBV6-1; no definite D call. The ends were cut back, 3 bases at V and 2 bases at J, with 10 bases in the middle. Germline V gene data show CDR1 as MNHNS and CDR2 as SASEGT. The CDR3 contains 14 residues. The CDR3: CASSDQEGNTEAFF. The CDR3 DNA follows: TGTGCCAGCAGTGATCAGGAGGGAAACACTGAAGCTTTCTTT.

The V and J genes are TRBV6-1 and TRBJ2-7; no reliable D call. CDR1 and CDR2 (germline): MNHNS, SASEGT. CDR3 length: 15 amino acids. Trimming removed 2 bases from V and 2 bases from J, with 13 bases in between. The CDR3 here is CASSEYPSGPYEQYF. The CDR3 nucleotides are TGTGCCAGCAGTGAATATCCCTCTGGGCCCTACGAGCAGTACTTC.

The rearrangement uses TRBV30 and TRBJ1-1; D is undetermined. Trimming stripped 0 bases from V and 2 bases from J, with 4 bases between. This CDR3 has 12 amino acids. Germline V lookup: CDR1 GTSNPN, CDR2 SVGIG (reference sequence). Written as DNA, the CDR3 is TGTGCCTGGAGTGTCTTAAACACTGAAGCTTTCTTT. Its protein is CAWSVLNTEAFF.

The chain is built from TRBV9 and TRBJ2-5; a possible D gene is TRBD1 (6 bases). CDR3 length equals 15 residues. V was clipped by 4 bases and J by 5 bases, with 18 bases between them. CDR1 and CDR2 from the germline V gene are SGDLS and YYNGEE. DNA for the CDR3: TGTGCCAGCAGCCCCAGGGGAGCCAGCCGGGAGACCCAGTACTTC. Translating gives CASSPRGASRETQYF.

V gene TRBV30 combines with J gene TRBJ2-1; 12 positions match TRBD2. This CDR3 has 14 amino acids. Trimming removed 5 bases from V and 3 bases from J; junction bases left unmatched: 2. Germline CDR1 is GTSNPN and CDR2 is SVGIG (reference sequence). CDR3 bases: TGTGCCTGGGCTAGCGGGAGGGACTACAATGAGCAGTTCTTC. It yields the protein CAWASGRDYNEQFF.